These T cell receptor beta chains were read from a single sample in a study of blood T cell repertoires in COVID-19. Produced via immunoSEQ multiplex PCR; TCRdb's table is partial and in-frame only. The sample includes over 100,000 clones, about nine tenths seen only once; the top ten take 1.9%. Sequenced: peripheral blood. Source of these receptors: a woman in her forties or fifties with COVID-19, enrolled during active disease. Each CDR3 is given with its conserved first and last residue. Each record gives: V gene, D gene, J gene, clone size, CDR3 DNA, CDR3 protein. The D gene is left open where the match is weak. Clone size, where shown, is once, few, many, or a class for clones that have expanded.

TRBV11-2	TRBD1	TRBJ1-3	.	TGTGCCAGCAGCGCATACAGGGGTTCCGAGGACACCATATATTTT	CASSAYRGSEDTIYF
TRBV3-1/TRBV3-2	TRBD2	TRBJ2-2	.	TGTGCCAGCAGCCGCGGGGGGCCCGGGGAGCTGTTTTTT	CASSRGGPGELFF
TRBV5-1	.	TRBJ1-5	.	TGCGCCAGCAGCTCCCGGGGAGGACAGCCCCAGCATTTT	CASSSRGGQPQHF
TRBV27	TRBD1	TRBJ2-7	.	TGTGCCAGCAGAGGGGACAGGGGGTACGAGCAGTACTTC	CASRGDRGYEQYF
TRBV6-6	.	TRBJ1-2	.	TGTGCCAGCACTCGGGAGAGCAACTATGGCTACACCTTC	CASTRESNYGYTF
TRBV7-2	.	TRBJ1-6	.	TGTGCCAGCATTCTAGGGGGGGCTCGGCCGAATTCACCCCTCCACTTT	CASILGGARPNSPLHF
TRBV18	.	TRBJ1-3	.	TGTGCCAGCTCACCGTCGACACAGGCTGGAAACACCATATATTTT	CASSPSTQAGNTIYF
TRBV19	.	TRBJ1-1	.	TGTGCCAGTAGTATAAGCCCGGGGGGTAGAACTGAAGCTTTCTTT	CASSISPGGRTEAFF
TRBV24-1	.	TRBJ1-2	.	TGTGCCACCAGTGAACCGACAGGAGGCTACACCTTC	CATSEPTGGYTF
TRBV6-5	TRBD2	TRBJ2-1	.	TGTGCCAGCTCGACTAGCGGGGGGGGAGATGAGCAGTTCTTC	CASSTSGGGDEQFF
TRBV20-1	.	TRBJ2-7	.	TGCAGTGCTAATGACGCCTACGAGCAGTACTTC	CSANDAYEQYF
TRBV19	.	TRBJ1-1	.	TGTGCCAGTAGTAGCCCAACGGGTGAAGCTTTCTTT	CASSSPTGEAFF
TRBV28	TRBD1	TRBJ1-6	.	TGTGCCAGCCATACTGGGGCAGGGGGCGCTGGTTCACCCCTCCACTTT	CASHTGAGGAGSPLHF
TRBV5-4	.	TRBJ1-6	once	TGTGCCAGCAGCTTGTCACGGGGGGGGGCCTCACCCCTCCACTTT	CASSLSRGGASPLHF
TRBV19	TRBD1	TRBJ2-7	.	TGTGCCAGTAGTGCGACAGGGTTCGAGGACGAGCAGTACTTC	CASSATGFEDEQYF
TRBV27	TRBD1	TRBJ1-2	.	TGTGCCAGCAGTTCCGAAGGGGGCTCTGGCTACACCTTC	CASSSEGGSGYTF
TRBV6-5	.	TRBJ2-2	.	TGTGCCAGCAGCAAACAGGTTCACGGGGAGCTGTTTTTT	CASSKQVHGELFF
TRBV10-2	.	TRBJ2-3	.	TGCGCCAGCAGTGAAGTCCGCCTTTTTAACAGGGTCTACACAGATACGCAGTATTTT	CASSEVRLFNRVYTDTQYF
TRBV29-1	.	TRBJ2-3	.	TGCAGCGTCGCAGGGGGGAGTTCAGCAGATACGCAGTATTTT	CSVAGGSSADTQYF
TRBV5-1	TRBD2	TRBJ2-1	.	TGCGCCAGCAGCTCTGGGACTAGCGGGGGGTTTGAGCAGTTCTTC	CASSSGTSGGFEQFF
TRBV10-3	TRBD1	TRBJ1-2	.	TGTGCCATCAGGGGGGACAGGGAAAACTATGGCTACACCTTC	CAIRGDRENYGYTF
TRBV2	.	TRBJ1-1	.	TGTGCCAGTGGAGGGAGGGAAGCTTTCTTT	CASGGREAFF
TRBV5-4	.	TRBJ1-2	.	TGTGCCAGCAGCTTGAGGGGTCCTAACTATGGCTACACCTTC	CASSLRGPNYGYTF
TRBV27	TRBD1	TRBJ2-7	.	TGTGCCAGCAGTTTGGTGGAGGCAGGGGGCCCCTACGAGCAGTACTTC	CASSLVEAGGPYEQYF
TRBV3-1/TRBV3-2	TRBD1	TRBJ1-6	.	TGTGCCAGCAGCGGGGGACAGGGTCGCTCCTATAATTCACCCCTCCACTTT	CASSGGQGRSYNSPLHF
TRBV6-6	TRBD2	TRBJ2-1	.	TGTGCCAGCAGTCCCGGGGGGGCCGTCAATGAGCAGTTCTTC	CASSPGGAVNEQFF
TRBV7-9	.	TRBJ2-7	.	TGTGCCAGCAGCCATGGACTCACACCCGGCGAGCAGTACTTC	CASSHGLTPGEQYF
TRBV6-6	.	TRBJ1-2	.	TGTGCCAGCAGTTCCCCGGAGGGCGTTGGCTATGGCTACACCTTC	CASSSPEGVGYGYTF
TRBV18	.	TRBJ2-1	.	TGTGCCAGCTCACCACTGGGGGGACACAATGAGCAGTTCTTC	CASSPLGGHNEQFF
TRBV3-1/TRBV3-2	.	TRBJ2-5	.	TGTGCCAGCAGCCCTCCCTCCTTGGGAGTACAAGAGACCCAGTACTTC	CASSPPSLGVQETQYF
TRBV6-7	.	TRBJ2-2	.	TGTGCCAGCAGTTACTCGAACCGCCGGGACACCAAACCGAACACCGGGGAGCTGTTTTTT	CASSYSNRRDTKPNTGELFF
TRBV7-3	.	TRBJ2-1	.	TGTGCCAGCAGCCTTTTCTCCTACAATGAGCAGTTCTTC	CASSLFSYNEQFF
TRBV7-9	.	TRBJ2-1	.	TGTGCCAGCAGCTTAGGAAACAACAATGAGCAGTTCTTC	CASSLGNNNEQFF
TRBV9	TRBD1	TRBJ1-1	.	TGTGCCAGCAGCCCAAGGACAGGGGTGAGGACTGAAGCTTTCTTT	CASSPRTGVRTEAFF
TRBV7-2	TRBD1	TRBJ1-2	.	TGTGCCAGCAGCTTAGGGGGACAGAGTGGCTATGGCTACACCTTC	CASSLGGQSGYGYTF
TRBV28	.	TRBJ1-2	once	TGTGCCAGCAGAAATACAGTGCTCAATGGCTACACCTTC	CASRNTVLNGYTF
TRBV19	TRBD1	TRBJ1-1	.	TGTGCCAGTAGTTGGGGGACAGGGGCTGAAGCTTTCTTT	CASSWGTGAEAFF
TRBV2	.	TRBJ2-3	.	TGTGCCAGCAGTGACAGGGTTGGTAGTACGCAGTATTTT	CASSDRVGSTQYF
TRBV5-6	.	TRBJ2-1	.	TGTGCCAGCAGGGGACTCGTCAATGAGCAGTTCTTC	CASRGLVNEQFF
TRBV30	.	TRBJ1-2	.	TGTGCCTGGACGGGGGACGAGGGAGGGACCTTC	CAWTGDEGGTF
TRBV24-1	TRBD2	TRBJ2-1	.	TGTGCCACCAGTACGGCGGGGGGACTATACAATGAGCAGTTCTTC	CATSTAGGLYNEQFF
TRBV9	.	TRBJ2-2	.	TGTGCCAGCAGCCCTAGTAGAGGGACCGGGGAGCTGTTTTTT	CASSPSRGTGELFF
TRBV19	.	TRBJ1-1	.	TGTGCCAGTAGTATGGGGGGTCGGGGTGGCACTGAAGCTTTCTTT	CASSMGGRGGTEAFF
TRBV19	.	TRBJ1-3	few	TGTGCCAGTAGCCTTGACAGGAGCTCTGGAAACACCATATATTTT	CASSLDRSSGNTIYF
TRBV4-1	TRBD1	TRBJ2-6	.	TGCGCCAGCAGCCTCCCCGGGACAGACTTCTCTGGGGCCAACGTCCTGACTTTC	CASSLPGTDFSGANVLTF
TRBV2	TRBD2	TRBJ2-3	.	TGTGCCAGCAGTGAAACGGGACTAGCGGGGTCTAGCACAGATACGCAGTATTTT	CASSETGLAGSSTDTQYF
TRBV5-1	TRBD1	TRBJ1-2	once	TGCGCCAGCAGCTTTTCGACAGGGGGCATTAACTATGGCTACACCTTC	CASSFSTGGINYGYTF